The rows below give T cell receptor beta chains drawn from one sample of a study of T cells in Graves' hyperthyroidism and ophthalmopathy. MiXCR, run by TCRdb on the multiplex PCR reads, gives a single entry per CDR3 protein. Seen here are roughly 380,000 distinct CDR3 sequences, about an eighth observed once, and the top ten hold approximately 5.3%. Sequenced: blood. The origin of the receptors is a woman aged 18-29 years with Graves' hyperthyroidism. The CDR3 runs from the conserved cysteine through the conserved F or W. Each record gives: V gene, clone size, J gene, CDR3 protein. For some rows the clone size is stated as once, few or many, or as a class when expanded; others skip it.

v_gene: TRBV20-1; abundance: .; j_gene: TRBJ2-2; CDR3aa: CSASGPPHGELFF
v_gene: TRBV11-2; abundance: many; j_gene: TRBJ1-1; CDR3aa: CASSLEAGGNTEAFF
v_gene: TRBV19; abundance: .; j_gene: TRBJ2-5; CDR3aa: CASSKGLAAPGQETQYF
v_gene: TRBV7-3; abundance: few; j_gene: TRBJ2-2; CDR3aa: CASRIANTGELFF
v_gene: TRBV12-3/TRBV12-4; abundance: .; j_gene: TRBJ1-1; CDR3aa: CASRPNAGTLTEAFF
v_gene: TRBV2; abundance: .; j_gene: TRBJ1-1; CDR3aa: CASVTGDTEAFF
v_gene: TRBV5-4; abundance: .; j_gene: TRBJ2-1; CDR3aa: CASSFVGQRDEQFF
v_gene: TRBV7-9; abundance: many; j_gene: TRBJ2-2; CDR3aa: CASSATSGRHTGELFF
v_gene: TRBV6-9; abundance: few; j_gene: TRBJ2-1; CDR3aa: CASSDAANPYNEQFF
v_gene: TRBV20-1; abundance: many; j_gene: TRBJ2-5; CDR3aa: CSASRNGLQETQYF
v_gene: TRBV18; abundance: many; j_gene: TRBJ2-1; CDR3aa: CASSPRRDNEQFF
v_gene: TRBV24-1; abundance: many; j_gene: TRBJ1-5; CDR3aa: CATSDRTGGNQPQHF
v_gene: TRBV6-1; abundance: many; j_gene: TRBJ2-1; CDR3aa: CASTLRSEQFF
v_gene: TRBV6-1; abundance: many; j_gene: TRBJ1-1; CDR3aa: CASSKTENTEAFF
v_gene: TRBV5-8; abundance: many; j_gene: TRBJ2-1; CDR3aa: CASSLNGLAGGSHEQFF
v_gene: TRBV20-1; abundance: many; j_gene: TRBJ2-7; CDR3aa: CSAITRLAGAEQYF
v_gene: TRBV12-3/TRBV12-4; abundance: .; j_gene: TRBJ2-7; CDR3aa: CASSEATSGSEQYF
v_gene: TRBV29-1; abundance: .; j_gene: TRBJ1-5; CDR3aa: CNVAPVGNQPQHF
v_gene: TRBV10-3; abundance: few; j_gene: TRBJ1-6; CDR3aa: CAISERTPGKDNSPLHF
v_gene: TRBV7-2; abundance: few; j_gene: TRBJ2-7; CDR3aa: CASSTSVHEQYF
v_gene: TRBV28; abundance: many; j_gene: TRBJ2-5; CDR3aa: CASSLGIGKYF
v_gene: TRBV7-2; abundance: many; j_gene: TRBJ2-7; CDR3aa: CASSPYGGRLSYEQYF
v_gene: TRBV29-1; abundance: many; j_gene: TRBJ1-1; CDR3aa: CSVFRAGLTEAFF
v_gene: TRBV6-1; abundance: many; j_gene: TRBJ2-7; CDR3aa: CASRAGYPYEQYF
v_gene: TRBV19; abundance: few; j_gene: TRBJ2-7; CDR3aa: CASTIRGGYEQYF
v_gene: TRBV2; abundance: many; j_gene: TRBJ2-3; CDR3aa: CASRVGTNTDTQYF
v_gene: TRBV19; abundance: many; j_gene: TRBJ1-1; CDR3aa: CASSIEPGPNTEAFF
v_gene: TRBV5-1; abundance: many; j_gene: TRBJ2-7; CDR3aa: CASSEGDNSYEQYF
v_gene: TRBV6-2/TRBV6-3; abundance: few; j_gene: TRBJ2-4; CDR3aa: CASSNGQGKNIQYF
v_gene: TRBV7-8; abundance: many; j_gene: TRBJ2-5; CDR3aa: CASSLFAGLLETQYF
v_gene: TRBV3-1; abundance: many; j_gene: TRBJ2-7; CDR3aa: CASSQYSGSGYEQYF
v_gene: TRBV6-2/TRBV6-3; abundance: many; j_gene: TRBJ2-1; CDR3aa: CASISEREPVGMHEQFF
v_gene: TRBV6-1; abundance: few; j_gene: TRBJ1-1; CDR3aa: CASSPPGQGLQAFF
v_gene: TRBV7-3; abundance: .; j_gene: TRBJ2-3; CDR3aa: CASSLIGGRPTDTQYF
v_gene: TRBV7-2; abundance: .; j_gene: TRBJ2-7; CDR3aa: CASSLQANYEQYF
v_gene: TRBV18; abundance: many; j_gene: TRBJ1-3; CDR3aa: CASSPRQGDTIYF
v_gene: TRBV19; abundance: few; j_gene: TRBJ2-2; CDR3aa: CASSISSGTGELFF
v_gene: TRBV3-1; abundance: .; j_gene: TRBJ1-1; CDR3aa: CASSQPGTGGNTEASF
v_gene: TRBV3-1; abundance: many; j_gene: TRBJ1-5; CDR3aa: CASSQDPGGNQPQHF
v_gene: TRBV7-2; abundance: many; j_gene: TRBJ2-7; CDR3aa: CASSSGLAGLYEQYF
v_gene: TRBV28; abundance: .; j_gene: TRBJ1-5; CDR3aa: CASSSGQKIHNQPQHF
v_gene: TRBV20-1; abundance: .; j_gene: TRBJ1-4; CDR3aa: CSARGNIYEKLFF
v_gene: TRBV20-1; abundance: few; j_gene: TRBJ2-7; CDR3aa: CSACPGFWAYEQYF
v_gene: TRBV7-8; abundance: many; j_gene: TRBJ2-1; CDR3aa: CASSPDGVGLAGFNEQFF
v_gene: TRBV5-1; abundance: few; j_gene: TRBJ2-3; CDR3aa: CASSSRGRETTDTQYF
v_gene: TRBV3-1; abundance: many; j_gene: TRBJ2-7; CDR3aa: CASSQGQGRTYEQYF
v_gene: TRBV3-1; abundance: many; j_gene: TRBJ1-2; CDR3aa: CASSPGLPYGYTF
v_gene: TRBV30; abundance: many; j_gene: TRBJ2-1; CDR3aa: CAWTHNYNEQFF
v_gene: TRBV5-1; abundance: many; j_gene: TRBJ2-7; CDR3aa: CASSLGGTGNYEQYF
v_gene: TRBV4-1; abundance: few; j_gene: TRBJ2-7; CDR3aa: CASSQEKRITYEQYF
v_gene: TRBV5-1; abundance: many; j_gene: TRBJ2-1; CDR3aa: CASSLGLADNNEQFF
v_gene: TRBV5-5; abundance: many; j_gene: TRBJ2-2; CDR3aa: CASSRGLTGRLTGELFF
v_gene: TRBV27; abundance: many; j_gene: TRBJ2-7; CDR3aa: CASSFGAGASYYEQYF